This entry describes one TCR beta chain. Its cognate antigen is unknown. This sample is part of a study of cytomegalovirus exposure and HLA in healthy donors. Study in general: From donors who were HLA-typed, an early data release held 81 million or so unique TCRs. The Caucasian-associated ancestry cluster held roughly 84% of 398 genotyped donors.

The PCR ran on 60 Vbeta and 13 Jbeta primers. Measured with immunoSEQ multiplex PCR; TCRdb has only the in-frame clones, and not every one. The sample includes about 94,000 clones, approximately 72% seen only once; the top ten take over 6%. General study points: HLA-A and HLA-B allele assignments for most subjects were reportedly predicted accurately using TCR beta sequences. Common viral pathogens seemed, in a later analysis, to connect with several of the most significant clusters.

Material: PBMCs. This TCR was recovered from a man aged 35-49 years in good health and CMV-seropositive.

The CDR3 region has the DNA TGTGCCAGCAGCTTCCCAAGACTAGCGGGGAGTGAAGAGACCCAGTACTTC. It encodes CASSFPRLAGSEETQYF. The chain joins TRBV7-9 to TRBJ2-5; the match to TRBD2 covers 11 bases. J lost 3 bases, V lost 3 bases, and 9 bases had no gene match. The CDR3 contains 17 residues. Germline CDR1 is SEHNR and CDR2 is FQNEAQ (reference sequence).